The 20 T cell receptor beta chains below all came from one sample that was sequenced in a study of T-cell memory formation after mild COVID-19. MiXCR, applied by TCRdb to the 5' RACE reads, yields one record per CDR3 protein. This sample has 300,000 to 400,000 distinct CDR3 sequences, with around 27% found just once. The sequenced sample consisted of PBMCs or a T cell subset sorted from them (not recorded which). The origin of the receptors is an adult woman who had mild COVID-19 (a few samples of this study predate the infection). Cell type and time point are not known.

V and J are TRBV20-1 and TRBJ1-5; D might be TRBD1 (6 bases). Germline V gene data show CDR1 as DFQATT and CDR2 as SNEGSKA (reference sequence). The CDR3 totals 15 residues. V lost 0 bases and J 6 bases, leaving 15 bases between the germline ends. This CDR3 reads CSAREPTGWGQPQHF. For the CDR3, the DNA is TGCAGTGCTAGAGAACCAACAGGGTGGGGTCAGCCCCAGCATTTT.

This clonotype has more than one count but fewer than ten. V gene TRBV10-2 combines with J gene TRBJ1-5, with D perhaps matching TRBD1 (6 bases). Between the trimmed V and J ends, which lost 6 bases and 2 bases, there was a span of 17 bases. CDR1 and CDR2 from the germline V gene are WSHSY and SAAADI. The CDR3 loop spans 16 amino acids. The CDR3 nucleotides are TGCGCCAGCAGCCAAGGGGGGTGGCAAGGCAATCAGCCCCAGCATTTT. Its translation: CASSQGGWQGNQPQHF.

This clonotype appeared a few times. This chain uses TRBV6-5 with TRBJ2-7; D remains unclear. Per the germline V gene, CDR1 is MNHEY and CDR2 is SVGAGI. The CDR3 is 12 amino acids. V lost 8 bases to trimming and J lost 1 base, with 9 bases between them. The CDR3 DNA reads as TGTGCCAGCTACGATCAGTCCTACGAGCAGTACTTC. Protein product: CASYDQSYEQYF.

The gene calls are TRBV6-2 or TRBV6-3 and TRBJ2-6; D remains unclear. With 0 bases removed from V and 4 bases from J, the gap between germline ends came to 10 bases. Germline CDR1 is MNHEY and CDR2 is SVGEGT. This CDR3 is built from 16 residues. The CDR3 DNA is TGTGCCAGCAGTTACTCGAATTTCGCCGGGGCCAACGTCCTGACTTTC. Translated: CASSYSNFAGANVLTF.

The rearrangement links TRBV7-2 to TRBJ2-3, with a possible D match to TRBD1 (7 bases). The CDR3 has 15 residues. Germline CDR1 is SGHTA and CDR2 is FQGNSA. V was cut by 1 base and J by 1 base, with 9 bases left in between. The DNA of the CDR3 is TGTGCCAGCAGCTTAGGCGGGACAGGCACAGATACGCAGTATTTT. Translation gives CASSLGGTGTDTQYF.

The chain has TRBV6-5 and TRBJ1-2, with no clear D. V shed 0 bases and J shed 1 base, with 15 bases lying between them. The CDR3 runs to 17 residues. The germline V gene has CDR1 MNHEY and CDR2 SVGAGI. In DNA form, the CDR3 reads TGTGCCAGCAGTTACTCTATGACGAGGGCAGTTAACTATGGCTACACCTTC. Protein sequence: CASSYSMTRAVNYGYTF.

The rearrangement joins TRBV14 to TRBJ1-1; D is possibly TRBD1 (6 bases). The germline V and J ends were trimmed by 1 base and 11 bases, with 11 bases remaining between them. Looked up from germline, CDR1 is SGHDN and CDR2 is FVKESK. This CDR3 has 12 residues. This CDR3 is CASSQGGQRAFF. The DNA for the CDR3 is TGTGCCAGCAGCCAAGGGGGACAACGCGCTTTCTTT.

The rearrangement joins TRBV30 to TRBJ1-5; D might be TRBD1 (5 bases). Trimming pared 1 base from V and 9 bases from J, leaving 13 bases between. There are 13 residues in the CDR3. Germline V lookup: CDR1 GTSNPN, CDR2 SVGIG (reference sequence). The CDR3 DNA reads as TGTGCCTGGAGTGCCAGGGACCAAGGGCCCCAGCATTTT. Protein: CAWSARDQGPQHF.

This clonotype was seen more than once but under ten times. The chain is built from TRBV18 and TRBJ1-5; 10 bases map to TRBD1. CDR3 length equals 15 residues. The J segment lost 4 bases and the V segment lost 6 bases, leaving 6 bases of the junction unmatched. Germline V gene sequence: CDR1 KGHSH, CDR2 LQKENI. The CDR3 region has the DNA TGTGCCAGCTCCCTCGGGACAGGGGCGAATCAGCCCCAGCATTTT. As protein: CASSLGTGANQPQHF.

CDR3 nucleotides: TGCGCCAGCACCGTCCCGGGGGCGGACGAGCAGTACTTC. Translating gives CASTVPGADEQYF. The chain employs TRBV5-1 and TRBJ2-7; D possibly uses TRBD1 or TRBD2 (6 bases each). The CDR3 is 13 amino acids. With 6 bases removed from V and 5 bases from J, the gap between germline ends came to 15 bases. CDR1 is SGHRS and CDR2 is YFSETQ in the germline V gene.

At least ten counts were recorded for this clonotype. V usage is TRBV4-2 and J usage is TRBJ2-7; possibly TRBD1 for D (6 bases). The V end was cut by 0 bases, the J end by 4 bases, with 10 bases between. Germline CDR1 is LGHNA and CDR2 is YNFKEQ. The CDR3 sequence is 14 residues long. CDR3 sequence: CASSQDLRGYEQYF. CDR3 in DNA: TGTGCCAGCAGCCAAGATCTGAGGGGGTACGAGCAGTACTTC.

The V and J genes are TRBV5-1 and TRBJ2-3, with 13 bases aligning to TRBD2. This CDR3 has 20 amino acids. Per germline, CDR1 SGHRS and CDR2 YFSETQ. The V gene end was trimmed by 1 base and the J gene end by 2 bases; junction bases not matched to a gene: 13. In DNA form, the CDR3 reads TGCGCCAGCAGCTTGAAAGGGACTAGCGGGGTAGGAGCTTACACAGATACGCAGTATTTT. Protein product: CASSLKGTSGVGAYTDTQYF.

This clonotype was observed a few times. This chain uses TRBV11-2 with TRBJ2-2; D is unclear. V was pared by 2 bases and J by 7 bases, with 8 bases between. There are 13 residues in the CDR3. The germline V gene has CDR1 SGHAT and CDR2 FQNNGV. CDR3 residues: CASSLMVGGELFF. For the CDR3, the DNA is TGTGCCAGCAGCTTAATGGTTGGCGGGGAGCTGTTTTTT.

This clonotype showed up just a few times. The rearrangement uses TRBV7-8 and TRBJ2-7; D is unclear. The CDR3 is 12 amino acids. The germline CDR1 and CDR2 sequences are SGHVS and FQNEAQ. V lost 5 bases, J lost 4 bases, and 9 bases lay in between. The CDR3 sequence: CASSPIRYEQYF. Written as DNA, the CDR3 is TGTGCCAGCAGCCCCATCCGGTACGAGCAGTACTTC.

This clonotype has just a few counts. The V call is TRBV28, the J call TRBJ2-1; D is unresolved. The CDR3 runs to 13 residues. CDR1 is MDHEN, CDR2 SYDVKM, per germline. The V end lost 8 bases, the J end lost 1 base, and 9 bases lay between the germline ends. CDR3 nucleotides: TGTGCCAGCTTGTTAGGGTCCTACAATGAGCAGTTCTTC. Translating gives CASLLGSYNEQFF.

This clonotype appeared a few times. The CDR3 nucleotides are TGCGCCAGCAGGTCTCGGTCAGGGAACACTGAAGCTTTCTTT. Its protein is CASRSRSGNTEAFF. V is TRBV5-1 and J is TRBJ1-1; D remains unclear. Germline lookup yields CDR1 SGHRS and CDR2 YFSETQ. V lost 5 bases and J lost 1, with 12 bases in between. The CDR3 is made up of 14 amino acids.

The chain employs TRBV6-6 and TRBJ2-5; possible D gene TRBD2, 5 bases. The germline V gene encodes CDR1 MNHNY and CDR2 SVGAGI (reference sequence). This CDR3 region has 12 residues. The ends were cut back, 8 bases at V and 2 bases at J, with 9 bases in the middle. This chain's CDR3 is CASGPGQETQYF. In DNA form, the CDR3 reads TGTGCCAGCGGACCGGGACAAGAGACCCAGTACTTC.

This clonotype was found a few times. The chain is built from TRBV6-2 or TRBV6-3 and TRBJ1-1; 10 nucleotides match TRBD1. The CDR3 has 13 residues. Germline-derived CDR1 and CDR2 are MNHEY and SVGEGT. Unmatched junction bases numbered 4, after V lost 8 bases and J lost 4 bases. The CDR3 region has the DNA TGTGCCAGCTGCTGGACAGGGGGCACTGAAGCTTTCTTT. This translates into CASCWTGGTEAFF.

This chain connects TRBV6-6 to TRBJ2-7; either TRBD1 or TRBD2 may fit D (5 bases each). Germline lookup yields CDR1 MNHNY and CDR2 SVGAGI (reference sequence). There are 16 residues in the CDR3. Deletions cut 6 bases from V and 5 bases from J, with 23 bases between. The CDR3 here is CASRLTPGTASNEQYF. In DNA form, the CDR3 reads TGTGCCAGCAGACTAACGCCCGGGACGGCAAGCAACGAGCAGTACTTC.

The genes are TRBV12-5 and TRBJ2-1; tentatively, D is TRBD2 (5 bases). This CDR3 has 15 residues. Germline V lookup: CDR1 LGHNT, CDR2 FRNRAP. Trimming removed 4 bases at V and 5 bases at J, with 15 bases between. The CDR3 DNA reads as TGTGCTAGTGGTTGGGAAGCGGACTCGCACAATGAGCAGTTCTTC. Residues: CASGWEADSHNEQFF.